This T cell receptor beta chain was sequenced during a study of T cells in Graves' hyperthyroidism and ophthalmopathy. Study-wide results and caveats: The authors' 13 V-J model separated ophthalmopathy from stable hyperthyroidism. Expanded thyroid clonotypes (above 0.001) were mostly also found in blood.

This clonotype was recorded at least ten times. The antigen remains unidentified. Patients having uncontrolled infection, another autoimmune disease, pregnancy or lactation were not included. The germline CDR1 and CDR2 sequences are PRHDT and FYEKMQ (reference sequence). This CDR3 spans 17 amino acids. V was cut by 3 bases and J by 0 bases, with 17 bases left in between. Amplified TCR beta CDR3 regions came from RNA transcripts. The HTBI set primed first-round TCR CDR3 RT-PCR. In TCRdb, the multiplex PCR reads were re-called with MiXCR into one record per CDR3 protein. The data show 650,000 to 700,000 distinct CDR3 sequences, 15% to 20% seen once.

The TCR sequence derives from a man aged 50-59 years with Graves' hyperthyroidism. The material sequenced was blood. This chain connects TRBV13 to TRBJ2-5; the D gene could be TRBD1 or TRBD2 (6 bases each). CDR3 nucleotide sequence: TGTGCCAGCAGCTTTAGAGGGGGGACGGGCAACCAAGAGACCCAGTACTTC. It encodes CASSFRGGTGNQETQYF. The whole variable domain, filled in from reference TRBV13 and TRBJ2-5, reads AAGVIQSPRHLIKEKRETATLKCYPIPRHDTVYWYQQGPGQDPQFLISFYEKMQSDKGSIPDRFSAQQFSDYHSELNMSSLELGDSALYFCASSFRGGTGNQETQYFGPGTRLLVL.